These 22 T cell receptor beta chains came from one sample sequenced in a study of Graves' ophthalmopathy and Graves' hyperthyroidism. Amplifying from RNA transcripts, the study obtained TCR beta CDR3 regions. HTBI primers primed a first-round RT-PCR, and a second-round multiplex PCR followed. From the multiplex PCR reads, TCRdb called clonotypes with MiXCR, one entry per CDR3 protein. This table has hundreds of thousands of distinct CDR3 sequences, about 41% appearing once. Sequences were obtained from peripheral blood. Receptors were obtained from an adult man with Graves' ophthalmopathy.

Regarding this clonotype: This sequence may be a read error, since a much larger clone differs from it by one base. The CDR3 ends on some other residue instead of the conserved phenylalanine or tryptophan, so this is likely a read error. The V and J genes are TRBV6-5 and TRBJ2-7; D uncertain. The CDR3 is 15 amino acids. Trimming shortened V by 6 bases and J by 3 bases, and 18 bases separated the two germline ends. Germline CDR1 reads MNHEY; CDR2 reads SVGAGI. DNA of the CDR3: TGTGCCAGCAGGCCCCGCAAGGATCAAGTCTACGAGCAGTACTGC. This sequence encodes CASRPRKDQVYEQYC.

This clonotype occurred a few times. The V and J genes are TRBV5-8 and TRBJ1-1, with D possibly TRBD1 on 6 matching bases. The CDR3 extends over 14 amino acids. Looked up from germline, CDR1 is SGHTS and CDR2 is YDEGEE. Trimming left V 6 bases short and J 0 bases short, with 12 bases between. CDR3 DNA sequence: TGTGCCAGCACCTCAGGGGATGTGAACACTGAAGCTTTCTTT. The encoded protein is CASTSGDVNTEAFF.

This clonotype has a handful of counts. The V call is TRBV7-9, the J call TRBJ2-1, with D uncertain. Germline values: CDR1 SEHNR, CDR2 FQNEAQ (reference sequence). The V gene lost 5 bases and the J gene lost 6 bases, with 5 bases spanning the gap. The CDR3 consists of 11 residues. The DNA for the CDR3 is TGTGCCAGCAGCCTCATCAATGAGCAGTTCTTC. It is translated as CASSLINEQFF.

This clonotype came up many times. The J gene is TRBJ2-6, the V gene TRBV7-9; no reliable D call. Germline V gives CDR1 SEHNR, CDR2 FQNEAQ (reference sequence). The CDR3 is made up of 16 amino acids. V was clipped by 5 bases and J by 0 bases, with 11 bases between them. The chain's CDR3 is CASSQESVSGANVLTF. The CDR3 DNA is TGTGCCAGCAGCCAAGAATCGGTCTCTGGGGCCAACGTCCTGACTTTC.

This clonotype appeared many times. The chain couples TRBV19 to TRBJ1-2, with D unclear. Per germline, CDR1 LNHDA and CDR2 SQIVND (reference sequence). The CDR3 has 13 residues. With 8 bases removed from V and 6 bases from J, the gap between germline ends came to 16 bases. CDR3 bases: TGTGCCAGTTCCTTCCGGCCCCGGGATGGCTACACCTTC. This codes for CASSFRPRDGYTF.

This clonotype was found many times. The chain is built from TRBV7-9 and TRBJ1-6, with 7 bases that match TRBD1. Germline assignment: CDR1 SEHNR and CDR2 FQNEAQ (reference sequence). This CDR3 has 14 residues. The V and J ends lost 5 bases and 6 bases, in that order; junction bases with no gene match: 4. The CDR3: CASSAQGFNSPLHF. DNA for the CDR3: TGTGCCAGCAGCGCACAGGGGTTTAATTCACCCCTCCACTTT.

V usage is TRBV7-9 and J usage is TRBJ2-6; TRBD1 aligns across 7 bases. Germline values: CDR1 SEHNR, CDR2 FQNEAQ (reference sequence). The CDR3 length is 17 residues. V lost 4 bases to trimming and J lost 0 bases; unmatched junction nucleotides: 6. The CDR3 loop reads CASSSPNRGSGANVLTF. The CDR3 DNA reads TGTGCCAGCAGCTCACCTAACAGGGGCTCTGGGGCCAACGTCCTGACTTTC. Drawing the rest from reference TRBV7-9 and TRBJ2-6, the complete variable domain is DTGVSQNPRHKITKRGQNVTFRCDPISEHNRLYWYRQTLGQGPEFLTYFQNEAQLEKSRLLSDRFSAERPKGSFSTLEIQRTEQGDSAMYLCASSSPNRGSGANVLTFGAGSRLTVL.

With regard to this clonotype: The junction shows a germline mismatch at one end, possibly a read error. The CDR3 sequence is CATSTRLARSSYEQYF. CDR3 sequence (DNA): TGTGCCACCAGTACCCGGCTAGCCCGAAGCTCCTACGAGCAGTACTTC. The chain carries TRBV10-3 and TRBJ2-7, with D possibly being TRBD2 (5 bases). The V gene's germline CDR1 is ENHRY and CDR2 SYGVKD. The CDR3 covers 16 residues.

The V gene is TRBV6-4, the J gene TRBJ2-2; D may be TRBD1 or TRBD2 (5 bases each). Per the germline V gene, CDR1 is MRHNA and CDR2 is SNTAGT. The CDR3 covers 13 residues. Trimming took off 3 bases at V and 6 bases at J, with 8 bases between the two ends. CDR3 DNA sequence: TGTGCCAGCAGTGAGGGGGACGCCGGGGAGCTGTTTTTT. It codes for CASSEGDAGELFF.

The CDR3 DNA reads TGTGCCAGCTCCCAATGGACAGGGGAGAATTCACCCCTCCACTTT. Its protein product is CASSQWTGENSPLHF. The chain is built from TRBV9 and TRBJ1-6; 9 bases are a match to TRBD1. The J segment lost 7 bases and the V segment lost 7 bases, leaving 9 bases of the junction unmatched. The germline V gene has CDR1 SGDLS and CDR2 YYNGEE. The CDR3 consists of 15 residues.

Of note for this clonotype: A much larger clone sits a single nucleotide away, making a read error possible. Here the CDR3 DNA reads TGTGCCAGCAGCTTGTGGACCGACTATGACTACACCTTC. Its translation: CASSLWTDYDYTF. This sequence joins TRBV5-6 and TRBJ1-2; D is unclear. The CDR3 consists of 13 residues. Germline V gene lookup returns CDR1 SGHDT and CDR2 YYEEEE.

This clonotype has more than one count but fewer than ten. Since a much larger clone is just one base distant, this may be a read error. V gene TRBV7-9 combines with J gene TRBJ2-2; D is perhaps TRBD1 (6 bases). Per germline, CDR1 SEHNR and CDR2 FQNEAQ (reference sequence). V dropped 5 bases and J dropped 6 bases, with 10 bases sitting between them. This CDR3 has 13 residues. In DNA, the CDR3 is TGTGCCAGCAGCCCCGGGACACCCGGGGAGCTGTTTTTT. Translation gives CASSPGTPGELFF.

CDR3 amino acids: CAISARDRLNYGYTF. The CDR3 DNA sequence: TGTGCCATCAGTGCTAGGGACAGGCTGAACTATGGCTACACCTTC. This rearrangement joins TRBV10-3 to TRBJ1-2, with 8 bases fitting TRBD1. The trim removed 4 bases at V and 2 bases at J, leaving 6 bases unmatched. This CDR3 is built from 15 residues. CDR1 is ENHRY and CDR2 is SYGVKD in the germline V gene.

V is TRBV10-1 and J is TRBJ2-7; 10 positions agree with TRBD2. CDR1 and CDR2 from the germline V gene are WNHNN and SYGVQD (reference sequence). The V segment lost 8 bases and the J segment 3 bases; nucleotides outside the gene matches: 4. The CDR3 consists of 13 residues. The CDR3 region has the DNA TGCGCCAGCCCCATAGCGGGAGGCTACGAGCAGTACTTC. This encodes CASPIAGGYEQYF.

This chain joins TRBV19 and TRBJ2-2; D gene uncertain. CDR1 and CDR2 from the germline V gene are LNHDA and SQIVND (reference sequence). The CDR3 has 11 residues. The ends were cut back, 4 bases at V and 9 bases at J, with 6 bases in the middle. CDR3 sequence reads: CASSTPWELFF. CDR3 DNA: TGTGCCAGTAGTACACCCTGGGAGCTGTTTTTT.

The rearrangement uses TRBV7-9 and TRBJ1-4; TRBD1 is a possible D gene (6 bases). CDR3 size: 15 residues. CDR1 and CDR2 (germline): SEHNR, FQNEAQ (reference sequence). Trimming took off 4 bases at V and 8 bases at J, with 17 bases between the two ends. The CDR3 sequence is CASSSNLRDTEKLFF. CDR3 nucleotides: TGTGCCAGCAGCTCGAACCTCCGGGACACCGAAAAACTGTTTTTT.

This clonotype has at least ten counts. V gene TRBV9 combines with J gene TRBJ1-1; D uncertain. The CDR3 runs to 15 residues. The germline gives CDR1 SGDLS, CDR2 YYNGEE. Trimming removed 0 bases at V and 5 bases at J, with 14 bases between. The CDR3 DNA reads TGTGCCAGCAGCGTAGGGGGTCGTGGGTTTACTGAAGCTTTCTTT. This sequence encodes CASSVGGRGFTEAFF.

Concerning this clonotype itself: Its ends do not fully match the called genes, so a read error is possible. J is TRBJ1-5 and V is TRBV11-2, with D perhaps TRBD1 (5 bases). Per the germline V gene, CDR1 is SGHAT and CDR2 is FQNNGV. The CDR3 extends over 13 amino acids. The CDR3 bases are TGCGCCAGCAGCCGCGGGGGGGAATCCTACGAGCATTTT. Its translation is CASSRGGESYEHF.

This clonotype has at least ten counts. One end of the junction is discordant with germline, which a read error may explain. This chain joins TRBV10-3 and TRBJ2-7; no firm D call. From germline, CDR1 is ENHRY and CDR2 SYGVKD. This CDR3 is built from 14 residues. DNA for the CDR3: TGTGCCAGCAGTGAGTCGATAGCTATCTACGAGCAGTACTTC. Amino acids: CASSESIAIYEQYF.

The chain combines TRBV29-1 with TRBJ2-7; weak D call: TRBD1 (5 bases). Germline-derived CDR1 and CDR2 are SQVTM and ANQGSEA. The CDR3 sequence is 13 residues long. Trimming took off 6 bases at V and 3 bases at J, with 15 bases between the two ends. The CDR3, as DNA: TGCAGCGTCCAACAGGCAAGGGACTACGAGCAGTACTTC. It yields the protein CSVQQARDYEQYF.

This clonotype was seen many times. V is TRBV7-6 and J is TRBJ1-1, with D maybe TRBD1 (5 bases). The CDR3 extends over 16 amino acids. CDR1 and CDR2 (germline): SGHVS, FNYEAQ. V was clipped by 1 base and J by 5 bases, with 17 bases between them. CDR3 nucleotides: TGTGCCAGCAGCTTAGGGCTGGGGGGGTCCGTTACTGAAGCTTTCTTT. It is translated as CASSLGLGGSVTEAFF.

This clonotype was detected a few times. The V and J genes are TRBV9 and TRBJ1-2; a weak D match, TRBD1 (5 bases). The germline V and J ends were trimmed by 5 bases and 2 bases, with 13 bases remaining between them. The germline CDR1 and CDR2 sequences are SGDLS and YYNGEE. CDR3 size: 14 residues. The CDR3 DNA sequence: TGTGCCAGCAGTTCAAACCGGGACAACTATGGCTACACCTTC. Its translation is CASSSNRDNYGYTF. Variable domain in full (rest from reference TRBV9 and TRBJ1-2): DSGVTQTPKHLITATGQRVTLRCSPRSGDLSVYWYQQSLDQGLQFLIQYYNGEERAKGNILERFSAQQFPDLHSELNLSSLELGDSALYFCASSSNRDNYGYTFGSGTRLTVV.